The clone carrying this T cell receptor beta chain turned up a few times. Its target is not known. The data stem from a study of Ad26.COV2.S vaccination and SARS-CoV-2 variants. Study-wide results and caveats: Analyses that measured TCR breadth and depth may have underestimated total T cell responses.

Specified treatment: about 20 received Ad26.COV2.S at low or high dose, single or two shots; 5 received placebo; per-sample allocation not given. Sample collection was performed on day 63 after the first vaccine or placebo injection. This vaccine is an Ad26 vector that expresses the Wuhan-strain SARS-CoV-2 spike. Trimming pared 1 base from V and 3 bases from J, leaving 7 bases between. Looked up from germline, CDR1 is SGHDN and CDR2 is FVKESK. The CDR3 has 13 residues. TCRdb's copy holds only in-frame clones and misses some; the assay was immunoSEQ multiplex PCR. The sample lists roughly 700,000 clones, around 92% occurring once.

The sequence derives from a person aged 18-65 years who received the Ad26.COV2.S COVID-19 vaccine or a placebo. The gene calls are TRBV14 and TRBJ2-7; D remains unclear. Sequences were derived from peripheral blood, sampled in a trial of Ad26.COV2.S vaccine versus placebo. CDR3 nucleotide sequence: TGTGCCAGCAGCCAAGCGAACTACTACGAGCAGTACTTC. Translation gives CASSQANYYEQYF.